A selection of T cell receptor beta chains follows, all from one sample in a study of cytomegalovirus exposure and HLA in healthy donors. Only in-frame clones appear in the TCRdb table, and some are missing; sequencing was by immunoSEQ multiplex PCR. The sample includes 110,000 to 150,000 clones, around 67% of them seen just once. Sequencing was performed on PBMCs. Receptors were obtained from a young man in good health and CMV-seropositive. Both conserved end residues are part of each CDR3. A D gene is named only where the DNA matches it firmly. Not every row has a clone size; where given, it reads once, few, many or a size class.

d_call	j_call	v_call	clone_size	cdr3_aa	cdr3_nt
-	TRBJ1-1	TRBV5-1	-	CASSSDDRKRLAFF	TGCGCCAGCAGCTCGGACGACAGGAAGCGCTTGGCTTTCTTT
-	TRBJ2-7	TRBV19	-	CASSPGDRYEQYF	TGTGCCAGTAGTCCCGGGGATCGCTACGAGCAGTACTTC
TRBD2	TRBJ2-1	TRBV29-1	few	CSVAGGGINNEQFF	TGCAGCGTTGCGGGCGGGGGGATCAACAATGAGCAGTTCTTC
-	TRBJ1-2	TRBV27	-	CASSLYRGYGYTF	TGTGCCAGCAGTTTATACAGAGGGTATGGCTACACCTTC
-	TRBJ1-6	TRBV5-1	-	CASSLGGREINSPLHF	TGCGCCAGCAGCTTGGGGGGCAGAGAAATTAATTCACCCCTCCACTTT
-	TRBJ1-6	TRBV5-4	-	CASSSERGSSYNSPLHF	TGTGCCAGCAGCTCAGAAAGGGGGAGCTCCTATAATTCACCCCTCCACTTT
-	TRBJ2-1	TRBV5-6	-	CASSLVVVSSYNEQFF	TGTGCCAGCAGCTTGGTGGTCGTGAGCTCCTACAATGAGCAGTTCTTC
-	TRBJ1-2	TRBV7-9	-	CASSLETGGDYGYTF	TGTGCCAGCAGCTTAGAGACAGGAGGTGACTATGGCTACACCTTC
TRBD1	TRBJ2-2	TRBV5-1	-	CASSPYYQGAQSGELFF	TGCGCCAGCAGCCCCTACTATCAGGGGGCGCAGAGCGGGGAGCTGTTTTTT
TRBD2	TRBJ2-2	TRBV10-3	-	CAIRSGANTGELFF	TGTGCCATCCGTAGCGGGGCGAACACCGGGGAGCTGTTTTTT
TRBD1	TRBJ1-4	TRBV7-9	-	CASSSYRGQNEKLFF	TGTGCCAGCAGCTCATATAGGGGGCAGAATGAAAAACTGTTTTTT
-	TRBJ1-4	TRBV18	once	CASSPYSSGLDEKLFF	TGTGCCAGCTCACCGTATTCGTCCGGGTTGGATGAAAAACTGTTTTTT
-	TRBJ1-2	TRBV28	-	CASSSPPLVTGYGYTF	TGTGCCAGCAGTTCACCCCCCCTTGTCACAGGTTACGGCTACACCTTC
TRBD2	TRBJ2-1	TRBV4-3	few	CASSVGTSGYNEQFF	TGCGCCAGCAGCGTTGGGACTAGCGGTTACAATGAGCAGTTCTTC
TRBD2	TRBJ2-1	TRBV4-2	-	CASSQGGSGSNNEQFF	TGTGCCAGCAGCCAAGGAGGTAGCGGGAGCAACAATGAGCAGTTCTTC
-	TRBJ1-2	TRBV6-5	-	CASSPQGLANYGYTF	TGTGCCAGCAGTCCACAGGGCTTAGCTAACTATGGCTACACCTTC
-	TRBJ2-7	TRBV14	-	CASSQAVGGEQYF	TGTGCCAGCAGCCAAGCAGTTGGAGGCGAGCAGTACTTC
TRBD2	TRBJ2-1	TRBV4-1	-	CASTPSGGRSSYNEQFF	TGCGCCAGCACCCCGAGCGGGGGGCGGAGCTCCTACAATGAGCAGTTCTTC
-	TRBJ1-3	TRBV2	-	CASSEAEYLSGFWAGNTIYF	TGTGCCAGCAGTGAAGCGGAGTATCTAAGCGGGTTCTGGGCTGGAAACACCATATATTTT
-	TRBJ1-5	TRBV5-6	-	CASSLAQGIGNNQPQHF	TGTGCCAGCAGCTTGGCGCAGGGAATTGGGAACAATCAGCCCCAGCATTTT
-	TRBJ2-7	TRBV27	-	CASTQSHKSSSSYEQYF	TGTGCCAGCACCCAATCGCATAAAAGCTCTAGCTCCTACGAGCAGTACTTC
TRBD1	TRBJ2-7	TRBV19	-	CASSPQGRQGSYEQYF	TGTGCCAGTAGTCCCCAGGGCCGACAGGGGTCCTACGAGCAGTACTTC
TRBD1	TRBJ1-4	TRBV5-1	once	CASSQGQPNEKLFF	TGCGCCAGCAGCCAGGGACAGCCTAATGAAAAACTGTTTTTT
TRBD2	TRBJ2-3	TRBV6-1	-	CATGLAARTDTQYF	TGTGCCACCGGACTAGCGGCTCGCACAGATACGCAGTATTTT
TRBD2	TRBJ2-5	TRBV7-9	-	CASSPGEGLSQETQYF	TGTGCCAGCAGCCCGGGGGAGGGGCTGAGCCAAGAGACCCAGTACTTC
-	TRBJ2-6	TRBV28	few	CASSFLAPGANVLTF	TGTGCCAGCAGTTTTTTGGCCCCCGGGGCCAACGTCCTGACTTTC
-	TRBJ2-2	TRBV2	-	CASSDQTSSVGELFF	TGTGCCAGCAGTGATCAGACTAGTAGCGTCGGGGAGCTGTTTTTT
-	TRBJ1-1	TRBV5-5	-	CASSPQPSTEAFF	TGTGCCAGCAGCCCCCAACCGAGCACTGAAGCTTTCTTT
TRBD1	TRBJ1-1	TRBV19	few	CASGQGGEAFF	TGTGCCAGTGGACAGGGAGGTGAAGCTTTCTTT
-	TRBJ2-7	TRBV2	-	CAQRKLADEQYF	TGTGCCCAAAGAAAACTGGCGGACGAGCAGTACTTC
-	TRBJ1-4	TRBV21-1	-	CASSKGGGAGEKLFF	TGTGCCAGCAGCAAAGGAGGGGGGGCCGGTGAAAAACTGTTTTTT
-	TRBJ1-6	TRBV5-1	-	CASSHNDRTTYNSPLHF	TGCGCCAGCAGCCACAATGACAGGACCACCTATAATTCACCCCTCCACTTT
TRBD1	TRBJ2-7	TRBV27	-	CASSDRTGTEQYF	TGTGCCAGCAGCGACCGGACAGGGACCGAGCAGTACTTC
-	TRBJ1-1	TRBV7-9	-	CASSLESYRDQVF	TGTGCCAGCAGCTTAGAATCGTACAGAGACCAGGTCTTT
-	TRBJ2-7	TRBV6-5	-	CASSYNKISYEQYF	TGTGCCAGCAGTTATAACAAAATCTCCTACGAGCAGTACTTC
-	TRBJ2-7	TRBV6-5	-	CASSFQSAYEQYF	TGTGCCAGCAGTTTTCAGAGCGCCTACGAGCAGTACTTC
-	TRBJ2-7	TRBV5-1	-	CASSLGRFPYEQYF	TGCGCCAGCAGCTTGGGGCGGTTCCCCTACGAGCAGTACTTC
-	TRBJ2-7	TRBV11-2	-	CASSSPLGGGSTYEQYF	TGTGCCAGCAGCTCCCCGCTTGGTGGTGGGAGCACCTACGAGCAGTACTTC
-	TRBJ2-5	TRBV6-5	-	CASSRDKKETQYF	TGTGCCAGCAGTAGGGACAAAAAAGAGACCCAGTACTTC
-	TRBJ1-2	TRBV25-1	-	CASSAIDGRGGYTF	TGTGCCAGCAGTGCGATTGACGGAAGAGGAGGCTACACCTTC
-	TRBJ2-7	TRBV7-2	-	CASSLGTVEQYF	TGTGCCAGCAGCTTAGGGACAGTCGAGCAGTACTTC
TRBD1	TRBJ2-7	TRBV9	-	CASSPRTGPTYEQYF	TGTGCCAGCAGCCCTCGGACAGGTCCCACCTACGAGCAGTACTTC
-	TRBJ1-1	TRBV4-3	-	CASSQGRQSNTEAFF	TGCGCCAGCAGCCAAGGTCGTCAGTCGAACACTGAAGCTTTCTTT
TRBD1	TRBJ2-7	TRBV27	-	CASPSGGTTYEQYF	TGTGCCAGTCCGTCAGGGGGTACGACCTACGAGCAGTACTTC
-	TRBJ1-4	TRBV25-1	-	CASSESQAYENEKLFF	TGTGCCAGCAGTGAATCCCAGGCTTACGAGAATGAAAAACTGTTTTTT
-	TRBJ2-1	TRBV18	-	CASSPRQGYNEQFF	TGTGCCAGCTCACCGCGCCAGGGGTACAATGAGCAGTTCTTC
TRBD2	TRBJ2-1	TRBV7-3	once	CASSLLAGLYNEQFF	TGTGCCAGCAGCTTATTGGCGGGACTATACAATGAGCAGTTCTTC
TRBD1	TRBJ2-7	TRBV28	-	CASTLRDRVYEQYF	TGTGCCAGCACCCTCCGGGACAGGGTCTACGAGCAGTACTTC